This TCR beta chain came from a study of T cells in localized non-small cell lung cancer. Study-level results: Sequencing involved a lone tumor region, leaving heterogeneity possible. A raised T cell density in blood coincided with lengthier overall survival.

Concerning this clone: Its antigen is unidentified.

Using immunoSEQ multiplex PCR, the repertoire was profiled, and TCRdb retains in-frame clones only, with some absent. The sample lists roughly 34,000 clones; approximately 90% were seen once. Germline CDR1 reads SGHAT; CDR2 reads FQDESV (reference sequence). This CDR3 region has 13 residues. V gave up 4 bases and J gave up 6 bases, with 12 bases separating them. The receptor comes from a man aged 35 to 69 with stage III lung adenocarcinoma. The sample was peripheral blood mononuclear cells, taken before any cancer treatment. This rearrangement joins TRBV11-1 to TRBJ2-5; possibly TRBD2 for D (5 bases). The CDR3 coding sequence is TGTGCCAGCAGCTCGGACTGGGGAAAGACCCAGTACTTC. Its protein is CASSSDWGKTQYF.